These 18 T cell receptor beta chains were sequenced from one sample in a study of shared clonotypes between healthy human individuals. The protocol was immunoSEQ multiplex PCR, while the TCRdb copy is restricted to in-frame clones and leaves out a portion. The sample records some 2.3 million clones, just over 90% being singletons. Material for sequencing was naive CD4+ T cells from PBMCs. The sample's subset: CD45RA+ positively selected. These receptors were taken from a man between 18 and 35 years old in good health. Some clones in this sample may be carry-over from other donors' samples.

The CDR3 DNA reads as TGTGCCAGCAGCTTGATACGGGCCCCAGAGACCCAGTACTTC. Protein product: CASSLIRAPETQYF. The J gene is TRBJ2-5, the V gene TRBV5-4; no clear D gene. V lost 1 base and J 4 bases, leaving 11 bases between the germline ends. The length of the CDR3 is 14 residues. Germline CDR1 and CDR2: SGHNT and YYREEE (reference sequence).

The CDR3 bases are TGTGCCAGCAGTGAAGACCCTTACGGGCAGCCCCAGCATTTT. Amino acid sequence: CASSEDPYGQPQHF. The gene calls are TRBV2 and TRBJ1-5; no clear D. The length of the CDR3 is 14 residues. Germline assignment: CDR1 SNHLY and CDR2 FYNNEI. V lost 1 base and J 7 bases, leaving 11 bases between the germline ends.

The rearrangement links TRBV7-9 to TRBJ2-3; possibly TRBD1 for D (8 bases). CDR3 length: 19 residues. The V and J ends lost 4 bases and 2 bases respectively, with 25 bases between them. Germline V gene lookup returns CDR1 SEHNR and CDR2 FQNEAQ (reference sequence). The CDR3 DNA sequence: TGTGCCAGCAGCTCTTTTACCAGGTGGGGGGGACAGGACACAGATACGCAGTATTTT. Its protein product is CASSSFTRWGGQDTDTQYF. The full variable domain, in which reference TRBV7-9 and TRBJ2-3 provide the parts outside the CDR3, is DTGVSQNPRHKITKRGQNVTFRCDPISEHNRLYWYRQTLGQGPEFLTYFQNEAQLEKSRLLSDRFSAERPKGSFSTLEIQRTEQGDSAMYLCASSSFTRWGGQDTDTQYFGPGTRLTVL.

The rearrangement links TRBV11-2 to TRBJ2-7, with TRBD2 identical over 9 bases. Germline values: CDR1 SGHAT, CDR2 FQNNGV. The V gene end was trimmed by 5 bases and the J gene end by 3 bases; junction bases not matched to a gene: 11. This CDR3 region has 16 residues. For the CDR3, the DNA is TGTGCCAGCAGCCCCTTGGCTAGCGGGGAAATCTACGAGCAGTACTTC. Encoded protein: CASSPLASGEIYEQYF.

The chain joins TRBV7-9 to TRBJ1-6; unclear D gene. Germline lookup yields CDR1 SEHNR and CDR2 FQNEAQ (reference sequence). This CDR3 has 14 amino acids. V lost 5 bases to trimming and J lost 10 bases, with 15 bases between them. CDR3 sequence: CASSVIGYGSPLHF. CDR3 DNA: TGTGCCAGCAGCGTTATTGGGTATGGGTCACCCCTCCACTTT.

This sequence joins TRBV28 and TRBJ1-4; D might be TRBD1 (6 bases). The V end was cut by 11 bases, the J end by 13 bases, with 32 bases between. CDR3 length equals 16 residues. Germline CDR1 reads MDHEN; CDR2 reads SYDVKM. This chain's CDR3 is CASQGPVLAPVMGLFF. The CDR3 DNA reads TGTGCCTCCCAGGGGCCTGTCTTGGCCCCCGTCATGGGACTGTTTTTT.

The chain is built from TRBV9 and TRBJ2-1, with 13 nucleotides matching TRBD2. Looked up from germline, CDR1 is SGDLS and CDR2 is YYNGEE. The CDR3 consists of 17 residues. Losses at the gene ends were 3 bases for V and 6 bases for J; bases not matched to a gene: 9. CDR3 region: CASSAWTSGSWPNEQFF. CDR3 DNA: TGTGCCAGCAGCGCATGGACTAGCGGGAGTTGGCCCAATGAGCAGTTCTTC.

The chain recombines TRBV29-1 with TRBJ2-4; D is perhaps TRBD2 (5 bases). The V end was cut by 5 bases, the J end by 7 bases, with 9 bases between. Germline CDR1 SQVTM, CDR2 ANQGSEA. This CDR3 contains 11 residues. Here the CDR3 DNA reads TGCAGCGTTTCTGGGAGTAACATTCAGTACTTC. This sequence encodes CSVSGSNIQYF.

This chain joins TRBV29-1 and TRBJ1-2; TRBD1 agrees at 12 bases. V shed 0 bases, J shed 8 bases, and the junction held 7 bases outside the gene matches. The germline V gene has CDR1 SQVTM and CDR2 ANQGSEA. This CDR3 is 15 amino acids long. Here the CDR3 DNA reads TGCAGCGTTGAAGATAGGGGACAGGGGGCGCGAGGCTACACCTTC. Protein sequence: CSVEDRGQGARGYTF. The full variable domain, completed using reference TRBV29-1 and TRBJ1-2, is SAVISQKPSRDICQRGTSLTIQCQVDSQVTMMFWYRQQPGQSLTLIATANQGSEATYESGFVIDKFPISRPNLTFSTLTVSNMSPEDSSIYLCSVEDRGQGARGYTFGSGTRLTVV.

The V call is TRBV5-1, the J call TRBJ2-1; 12 bases line up with TRBD2. Germline V gene data show CDR1 as SGHRS and CDR2 as YFSETQ. This CDR3 region has 15 residues. Unmatched junction bases numbered 3, after V lost 1 base and J lost 7 bases. The CDR3 reads CASSLWTSGENEQFF. DNA of the CDR3: TGCGCCAGCAGCTTGTGGACTAGCGGGGAGAATGAGCAGTTCTTC.

The V call is TRBV7-9, the J call TRBJ2-2; TRBD1 matches at 12 bases. The CDR3 extends over 17 amino acids. Germline trimming cut 5 bases from V and 6 bases from J; bases unmatched to any gene: 10. The V gene's germline CDR1 is SEHNR and CDR2 FQNEAQ (reference sequence). CDR3 sequence reads: CASSAGQGATGPGELFF. Written as DNA, the CDR3 is TGTGCCAGCAGCGCGGGACAGGGGGCGACTGGTCCCGGGGAGCTGTTTTTT.

This clone was observed a few times. V usage is TRBV25-1 and J usage is TRBJ1-1; D may be TRBD1 (5 bases). Trimming took 3 bases from V and 8 from J, leaving 13 bases between them. The CDR3 is 13 residues long. Germline V gives CDR1 MGHDK, CDR2 SYGVNS. CDR3 nucleotides: TGTGCCAGCAGTGACGGGGCGAGACCCGAAGCTTTCTTT. It is translated as CASSDGARPEAFF.

This clone was recorded once. At the DNA level, this CDR3 is encoded by other sequences in the same sample as well. The V gene is TRBV5-4, the J gene TRBJ1-2, with D unclear. Germline CDR1 and CDR2: SGHNT and YYREEE (reference sequence). With 3 bases removed from V and 4 bases from J, the gap between germline ends came to 4 bases. The CDR3 spans 11 residues. The CDR3, as DNA: TGTGCCAGCAGCTCAATCTATGGCTACACCTTC. Translated: CASSSIYGYTF.

The J gene is TRBJ1-1, the V gene TRBV2; D might be TRBD1 (6 bases). Per the germline V gene, CDR1 is SNHLY and CDR2 is FYNNEI. Between the trimmed V and J ends, which lost 7 bases and 8 bases, there was a span of 14 bases. CDR3 length: 12 residues. The CDR3 region is CASNTQGREAFF. In DNA form, the CDR3 reads TGTGCCAGCAACACCCAGGGGAGGGAAGCTTTCTTT.

Concerning this clone itself: Germline is not matched at one junction end, which may reflect a read error. The rearrangement uses TRBV27 and TRBJ1-1; D remains ambiguous. Germline loops: CDR1 MNHEY, CDR2 SMNVEV (reference sequence). The length of the CDR3 is 18 residues. CDR3 amino acids: CASSPFISLGVGQEALVF. CDR3 nucleotide sequence: TGTGCCAGCTCGCCCTTTATATCTTTGGGAGTAGGTCAGGAGGCCCTTGTCTTT.

The CDR3 protein is CASSWGPEPYNEQFF. The CDR3 DNA is TGCGCCAGCAGCTGGGGGCCCGAACCCTACAATGAGCAGTTCTTC. The rearrangement joins TRBV5-1 to TRBJ2-1, with a possible D match to TRBD1 (6 bases). Deletions cut 3 bases from V and 2 bases from J, with 12 bases between. There are 15 residues in the CDR3. The germline gives CDR1 SGHRS, CDR2 YFSETQ.

V usage is TRBV7-7 and J usage is TRBJ2-3; TRBD2 agrees at 8 bases. The length of the CDR3 is 15 residues. Germline V lookup: CDR1 SSHAT, CDR2 FNYEAQ (reference sequence). Losses at the gene ends were 3 bases for V and 3 bases for J; bases not matched to a gene: 5. In DNA, the CDR3 is TGTGCCAGCAGCTTGACGGGAGGGGGGACAGATACGCAGTATTTT. Translated, it gives CASSLTGGGTDTQYF.

The chain carries TRBV15 and TRBJ1-4; D remains unclear. Germline CDR1 and CDR2: LNHNV and YYDKDF (reference sequence). V was pared by 2 bases and J by 4 bases, with 11 bases between. CDR3 size: 15 residues. The CDR3 region is CATSRTRTFNEKLFF. Written as DNA, the CDR3 is TGTGCCACCAGCAGAACCCGGACCTTTAATGAAAAACTGTTTTTT.